The 27 T cell receptor beta chains in this list originate from one sample, sequenced in a study of response to subunit inactivated influenza vaccine. TCRdb re-called the RT-PCR reads through MiXCR, storing one row per CDR3 protein. The sample includes about 540,000 distinct CDR3 sequences, approximately 20% of them seen just once. The sample was also linked to a second study, of T cells expressing NK-cell markers. That investigation notes: A 5'RACE template switching approach incorporating UMIs was used to make TCR beta cDNA.

This specimen consisted of CD4+ T cells sorted from PBMCs, obtained 12 days after vaccination. The receptors shown here come from a man between 50 and 59 years old who received an inactivated influenza vaccine.

The CDR3 protein is CASSLGYEAVGNTIYF. In nucleotides, the CDR3 is TGTGCCAGCAGCTTGGGGTATGAGGCGGTCGGAAACACCATATATTTT. The chain couples TRBV5-6 to TRBJ1-3; D gene ambiguous. The CDR3 loop spans 16 amino acids. Trimming took 0 bases from V and 4 from J, leaving 14 bases between them. CDR1 SGHDT and CDR2 YYEEEE come from the germline V gene.

This rearrangement joins TRBV3-1 to TRBJ2-5; 11 nucleotides line up with TRBD1. Germline loops: CDR1 LGHDT, CDR2 YNNKEL (reference sequence). The CDR3 runs 16 residues. The trim removed 4 bases at V and 5 bases at J, leaving 9 bases unmatched. The CDR3 DNA reads TGTGCCAGCAGCCCCGGCGGGACAGGGGGTCAGGAGACCCAGTACTTC. Its protein product is CASSPGGTGGQETQYF.

V gene TRBV10-1 combines with J gene TRBJ2-5; 7 nucleotides match TRBD2. Unmatched junction bases numbered 10, after V lost 8 bases and J lost 4 bases. The CDR3 is 14 residues long. Per germline, CDR1 WNHNN and CDR2 SYGVQD (reference sequence). CDR3 region: CASARGIAGETQYF. The CDR3 DNA reads as TGCGCCAGCGCTCGAGGGATAGCGGGAGAGACCCAGTACTTC.

This clonotype was counted between two and nine times. The rearrangement links TRBV10-3 to TRBJ2-1, with TRBD1 matching over 8 bases. Looked up from germline, CDR1 is ENHRY and CDR2 is SYGVKD. The trim removed 8 bases at V and 7 bases at J, leaving 10 bases unmatched. This CDR3 is 14 amino acids long. CDR3: CAIGPGGAENEQFF. The CDR3 bases are TGTGCCATCGGGCCAGGGGGCGCGGAGAATGAGCAGTTCTTC.

The chain carries TRBV20-1 and TRBJ2-2; D gene ambiguous. Germline V gene data show CDR1 as DFQATT and CDR2 as SNEGSKA (reference sequence). The CDR3 loop spans 15 amino acids. Trimming took 2 bases from V and 2 from J, leaving 12 bases between them. The chain's CDR3 is CSARSAILNTGELFF. DNA of the CDR3: TGCAGTGCTAGATCCGCCATTCTAAACACCGGGGAGCTGTTTTTT.

This clonotype was seen more than once but under ten times. The genes are TRBV12-3 or TRBV12-4 and TRBJ1-1, with a tentative D call TRBD1 (6 bases). The CDR3 sequence is 12 residues long. With 8 bases removed from V and 4 bases from J, the gap between germline ends came to 11 bases. CDR3 in amino acids: CASGPGATEAFF. CDR3 nucleotides: TGTGCCAGCGGCCCAGGGGCCACTGAAGCTTTCTTT.

This clonotype showed up just a few times. The chain couples TRBV12-3 or TRBV12-4 to TRBJ2-3; D is unresolved. V lost 2 bases and J 6 bases, leaving 3 bases between the germline ends. The length of the CDR3 is 11 residues. CDR3 region: CASSLIDTQYF. CDR3 in DNA: TGTGCCAGCAGTTTAATCGATACGCAGTATTTT.

This clonotype was seen a handful of times. The genes are TRBV28 and TRBJ1-4, with no clear D. CDR3 length equals 17 residues. Germline V gene sequence: CDR1 MDHEN, CDR2 SYDVKM. The V end lost 7 bases, the J end lost 3 bases, and 21 bases lay between the germline ends. This CDR3 reads CASTPAAGVNANEKLFF. CDR3 in DNA: TGTGCCAGCACCCCGGCGGCAGGAGTAAATGCTAATGAAAAACTGTTTTTT.

V and J are TRBV24-1 and TRBJ2-3; a weak D match, TRBD1 (5 bases). With 3 bases removed from V and 3 bases from J, the gap between germline ends came to 9 bases. CDR3 size: 14 residues. CDR1 KGHDR and CDR2 SFDVKD come from the germline V gene. CDR3 protein: CATSDGQGTDTQYF. DNA of the CDR3: TGTGCCACCAGTGATGGGCAGGGTACAGATACGCAGTATTTT.

Many counts were recorded for this clonotype. The V call is TRBV12-3 or TRBV12-4, the J call TRBJ2-2; D is perhaps TRBD1 (5 bases). Trimming removed 6 bases from V and 7 bases from J, with 12 bases in between. The length of the CDR3 is 13 residues. Here the CDR3 DNA reads TGTGCCAGCAGCCAACAGGTCCGCGGGGAGCTGTTTTTT. Translated, it gives CASSQQVRGELFF.

This clonotype occurred a few times. V usage is TRBV10-3 and J usage is TRBJ2-5; D not certain. V was shortened by 3 bases and J by 2 bases, with 7 bases between the two germline ends. There are 13 residues in the CDR3. Germline lookup yields CDR1 ENHRY and CDR2 SYGVKD. The CDR3 region is CAISDSPQETQYF. Written as DNA, the CDR3 is TGTGCCATCAGTGACAGCCCTCAAGAGACCCAGTACTTC.

This rearrangement joins TRBV7-2 to TRBJ2-4; 7 nucleotides match TRBD1. V lost 4 bases to trimming and J lost 3 bases; unmatched junction nucleotides: 12. Germline assignment: CDR1 SGHTA and CDR2 FQGNSA. The CDR3 contains 17 residues. This CDR3 reads CASSSDGQATNKNIQYF. Written as DNA, the CDR3 is TGTGCCAGCAGCTCGGACGGACAGGCCACAAACAAAAACATTCAGTACTTC. The full variable domain, completed using reference TRBV7-2 and TRBJ2-4, is GAGVSQSPSNKVTEKGKDVELRCDPISGHTALYWYRQSLGQGLEFLIYFQGNSAPDKSGLPSDRFSAERTGGSVSTLTIQRTQQEDSAVYLCASSSDGQATNKNIQYFGAGTRLSVL.

The rearrangement links TRBV20-1 to TRBJ2-5; D is unresolved. Trimming shortened V by 1 base and J by 3 bases, and 12 bases separated the two germline ends. The CDR3 extends over 14 amino acids. The germline gives CDR1 DFQATT, CDR2 SNEGSKA (reference sequence). For the CDR3, the DNA is TGCAGTGCTAGAGTTGGGGTCGGAAAAGAGACCCAGTACTTC. Amino acids: CSARVGVGKETQYF.

This clonotype was observed a few times. The J gene is TRBJ2-2, the V gene TRBV5-8, with D perhaps matching TRBD2 (5 bases). Trimming took off 0 bases at V and 4 bases at J, with 10 bases between the two ends. Germline V CDR1 and CDR2: SGHTS, YDEGEE. CDR3 length: 15 residues. Here the CDR3 DNA reads TGTGCCAGCAGCTTGGTCGCAGCGGCCACCGGGGAGCTGTTTTTT. This codes for CASSLVAAATGELFF.

This clonotype was observed a few times. CDR3 region: CSATADGPYGYTF. The DNA for the CDR3 is TGCAGTGCTACAGCGGACGGCCCCTATGGCTACACCTTC. This sequence joins TRBV20-1 and TRBJ1-2; D not certain. This CDR3 is 13 amino acids long. Germline V gives CDR1 DFQATT, CDR2 SNEGSKA (reference sequence). Trimming stripped 4 bases from V and 4 bases from J, with 13 bases between.

The chain carries TRBV12-3 or TRBV12-4 and TRBJ2-5; 7 bases are a match to TRBD1. The CDR3 sequence is 14 residues long. J was trimmed by 5 bases and V by 5 bases; bases with no gene match: 8. CDR3 nucleotides: TGTGCCAGCAGTCTGACAGGGCTTCGGGAGACCCAGTACTTC. Translating gives CASSLTGLRETQYF.

This clonotype was seen more than once but under ten times. The rearrangement uses TRBV9 and TRBJ1-4, with D perhaps matching TRBD1 (5 bases). The V gene's germline CDR1 is SGDLS and CDR2 YYNGEE. The V end was cut by 1 base, the J end by 6 bases, with 13 bases between. This CDR3 comprises 15 residues. This CDR3 is CASSVSSQGDEKLFF. The CDR3 nucleotides are TGTGCCAGCAGCGTATCGTCTCAAGGGGATGAAAAACTGTTTTTT.

The rearrangement joins TRBV6-2 or TRBV6-3 to TRBJ2-7; 9 bases align to TRBD1. Germline CDR1 and CDR2: MNHEY and SVGEGT. V shed 2 bases, J shed 1 base, and the junction held 12 bases outside the gene matches. This CDR3 is built from 18 residues. CDR3 sequence (DNA): TGTGCCAGCAGTTACGCATCGTCCGGGACAGGGTTATCCTACGAGCAGTACTTC. Its protein product is CASSYASSGTGLSYEQYF.

This chain uses TRBV5-1 with TRBJ2-7; the D gene is possibly TRBD2 (6 bases). This CDR3 is 15 amino acids long. Germline CDR1 is SGHRS and CDR2 is YFSETQ. V lost 6 bases, J lost 3 bases, and 19 bases lay in between. The CDR3 sequence is CASKLGVAGIYEQYF. Written as DNA, the CDR3 is TGCGCCAGCAAGCTTGGAGTCGCGGGGATCTACGAGCAGTACTTC.

The rearrangement links TRBV15 to TRBJ2-7; D remains ambiguous. With 0 bases removed from V and 7 bases from J, the gap between germline ends came to 10 bases. The germline V gene has CDR1 LNHNV and CDR2 YYDKDF (reference sequence). The CDR3 sequence is 13 residues long. Here the CDR3 reads CATSRDQLGEQYF. The CDR3 DNA is TGTGCCACCAGCAGAGATCAGCTGGGAGAGCAGTACTTC.

Only a few counts were recorded for this clonotype. This chain connects TRBV20-1 to TRBJ2-7; 12 nucleotides agree with TRBD2. Germline assignment: CDR1 DFQATT and CDR2 SNEGSKA (reference sequence). Germline trimming cut 6 bases from V and 12 bases from J; bases unmatched to any gene: 9. The CDR3 is 12 amino acids. The CDR3 protein is CSAEKTSGSLYF. CDR3 DNA sequence: TGCAGTGCCGAAAAGACTAGCGGGAGTTTGTACTTC.

The sample holds a few counts of this clonotype. J is TRBJ2-1 and V is TRBV7-2; D unresolved. Germline CDR1 is SGHTA and CDR2 is FQGNSA. This CDR3 is built from 15 residues. With 5 bases removed from V and 0 bases from J, the gap between germline ends came to 11 bases. CDR3 loop: CASSHDVSSYNEQFF. In DNA, the CDR3 is TGTGCCAGCAGCCATGACGTGAGCTCCTACAATGAGCAGTTCTTC.

This chain joins TRBV6-2 or TRBV6-3 and TRBJ1-1, with TRBD1 as a possible D gene (6 bases). The CDR3 has 13 amino acids. Trimming removed 8 bases at V and 3 bases at J, with 13 bases between. From germline, CDR1 is MNHEY and CDR2 SVGEGT. Here the CDR3 DNA reads TGTGCCAGCGTCAGGGGAAAGGACACTGAAGCTTTCTTT. It specifies CASVRGKDTEAFF.

The V call is TRBV7-2, the J call TRBJ1-2; perhaps TRBD1 as D (5 bases). Germline V lookup: CDR1 SGHTA, CDR2 FQGNSA. V gave up 5 bases and J gave up 2 bases, with 15 bases separating them. The CDR3 is 15 amino acids. This CDR3 is CASSRAGDGNYGYTF. The CDR3 nucleotides are TGTGCCAGCAGCAGAGCTGGGGACGGAAACTATGGCTACACCTTC.

This clonotype was seen at least ten times. V gene TRBV5-1 combines with J gene TRBJ2-5; 10 bases are a match to TRBD1. CDR3 length: 15 residues. Per the germline V gene, CDR1 is SGHRS and CDR2 is YFSETQ. The trim removed 3 bases at V and 2 bases at J, leaving 4 bases unmatched. The CDR3 DNA sequence: TGCGCCAGCAGCTCTTGGACAGGGGGACAAGAGACCCAGTACTTC. As protein: CASSSWTGGQETQYF.

This chain uses TRBV5-1 with TRBJ2-5, with TRBD2 identical over 11 bases. The germline gives CDR1 SGHRS, CDR2 YFSETQ. Germline trimming cut 4 bases from V and 5 bases from J; bases unmatched to any gene: 4. The CDR3 spans 14 residues. CDR3 in DNA: TGCGCCAGCAGCGAAACTAGCGGGAGTGAGACCCAGTACTTC. Protein sequence: CASSETSGSETQYF.

The genes are TRBV29-1 and TRBJ2-7, with a possible D match to TRBD1 (6 bases). V was pared by 4 bases and J by 0 bases, with 13 bases between. Germline CDR1 SQVTM, CDR2 ANQGSEA. This CDR3 spans 14 amino acids. CDR3 amino acids: CSVVQGTSSYEQYF. Here the CDR3 DNA reads TGCAGCGTTGTTCAGGGGACCAGCTCCTACGAGCAGTACTTC.